What follows are 25 T cell receptor beta chains derived from one specimen sequenced in a study of shared clonotypes between healthy human individuals. Method: immunoSEQ multiplex PCR; TCRdb's copy keeps in-frame clones and lacks some. The table includes 900,000 to 1,200,000 clones, approximately 78% detected once. The specimen sequenced was memory CD4+ T cells from PBMCs. Subset given: CD45RA-negative fraction. Receptors originate from a young man in good health. Some clones in this sample may be carry-over from other donors' samples.

The CDR3 loop reads CASSDRNEGTDTQYF. DNA for the CDR3: TGTGCCAGCAGCGATAGGAACGAGGGCACAGATACGCAGTATTTT. The rearrangement links TRBV11-3 to TRBJ2-3; no clear D. Trimming pared 5 bases from V and 1 base from J, leaving 13 bases between. CDR3 length equals 15 residues. Germline CDR1 reads SGHNT; CDR2 reads YENEEA.

The V gene is TRBV5-1, the J gene TRBJ2-3; D uncertain. V was cut by 1 base and J by 0 bases, with 3 bases left in between. This CDR3 comprises 13 residues. The germline CDR1 and CDR2 sequences are SGHRS and YFSETQ. The DNA of the CDR3 is TGCGCCAGCAGCTTGCGAAGCACAGATACGCAGTATTTT. Translated: CASSLRSTDTQYF.

The rearrangement joins TRBV21-1 to TRBJ1-1; the table assigns TRBD1, which was not confirmed against the DNA. TRBV21-1 is shown as a pseudogene. This CDR3 is built from 15 residues. The CDR3 spells CASSNPEDRNTEAFF. The CDR3 nucleotides are TGTGCCAGCAGCAATCCGGAGGACAGAAACACTGAAGCTTTCTTT.

The chain has TRBV5-1 and TRBJ1-1; TRBD1 matches at 10 bases. This CDR3 is 17 amino acids long. Per the germline V gene, CDR1 is SGHRS and CDR2 is YFSETQ. The CDR3 DNA reads TGCGAGAGCAGGTCCACACCTAGGACAGGGGGAGGCACTGAAGCTTTCTTT. As protein: CESRSTPRTGGGTEAFF.

The chain carries TRBV19 and TRBJ2-1, with D perhaps given as TRBD1 or TRBD2 (6 bases each). From germline, CDR1 is LNHDA and CDR2 SQIVND (reference sequence). The CDR3 runs to 16 residues. Trimming removed 6 bases from V and 6 bases from J, with 21 bases in between. The CDR3 DNA reads TGTGCCAGTAGGGCCCCCCAGGGGAGGAAGGCCAATGAGCAGTTCTTC. Residues: CASRAPQGRKANEQFF. Full variable domain (rest looked up from reference TRBV19 and TRBJ2-1): DGGITQSPKYLFRKEGQNVTLSCEQNLNHDAMYWYRQDPGQGLRLIYYSQIVNDFQKGDIAEGYSVSREKKESFPLTVTSAQKNPTAFYLCASRAPQGRKANEQFFGPGTRLTVL.

In DNA form, the CDR3 reads TGTGCCAGCAGCTTAGCGTCAGGTCCAGCTTTCTTT. Its protein is CASSLASGPAFF. The chain combines TRBV7-2 with TRBJ1-1; D ambiguous. V was shortened by 0 bases and J by 10 bases, with 9 bases between the two germline ends. CDR1 is SGHTA, CDR2 FQGNSA, per germline. The CDR3 has 12 residues.

In this sample, this clone turned up a few times. The V and J genes are TRBV5-4 and TRBJ1-3; the D gene is possibly TRBD1 (5 bases). The CDR3 length is 15 residues. Germline V CDR1 and CDR2: SGHNT, YYREEE (reference sequence). V was clipped by 4 bases and J by 7 bases, with 18 bases between them. CDR3 in amino acids: CASSAAGTAGNTIYF. The CDR3 nucleotides are TGTGCCAGCAGCGCAGCGGGCACCGCAGGGAACACCATATATTTT.

This rearrangement joins TRBV11-2 to TRBJ2-3; tentatively, D is TRBD2 (5 bases). CDR1 and CDR2 (germline): SGHAT, FQNNGV. V lost 4 bases and J lost 5, with 16 bases in between. The CDR3 covers 15 residues. The CDR3 DNA sequence: TGTGCCAGCAGCTCCCTCAAGCGGTTGGAAGATACGCAGTATTTT. It encodes CASSSLKRLEDTQYF.

The chain is built from TRBV14 and TRBJ2-7; D is unresolved. Per germline, CDR1 SGHDN and CDR2 FVKESK. The CDR3 extends over 18 amino acids. Deletions cut 4 bases from V and 4 bases from J, with 26 bases between. CDR3 DNA sequence: TGTGCCAGCAGCCCCCTCCCTCTTGTGGACGTCATTTCGTACGAGCAGTACTTC. Protein sequence: CASSPLPLVDVISYEQYF.

This clone was counted between two and nine times. This chain joins TRBV2 and TRBJ2-7; 11 nucleotides match TRBD2. CDR3 length equals 14 residues. J lost 6 bases, V lost 3 bases, and 4 bases had no gene match. Germline CDR1 reads SNHLY; CDR2 reads FYNNEI. The CDR3 is CASSETSGTLEQYF. The DNA for the CDR3 is TGTGCCAGCAGTGAGACTAGCGGGACGCTCGAGCAGTACTTC.

Only one count was recorded for this clone. The chain carries TRBV6-1 and TRBJ2-1; D gene ambiguous. Germline V gene sequence: CDR1 MNHNS, CDR2 SASEGT. The CDR3 totals 13 residues. Trimming pared 7 bases from V and 6 bases from J, leaving 13 bases between. The CDR3 loop reads CASTLRTSNEQFF. Here the CDR3 DNA reads TGTGCCAGCACCCTAAGAACGTCCAATGAGCAGTTCTTC.

This clone showed up just a few times. The chain carries TRBV19 and TRBJ2-3; D unclear. With 1 base removed from V and 9 bases from J, the gap between germline ends came to 8 bases. The CDR3 totals 12 residues. Germline V gene lookup returns CDR1 LNHDA and CDR2 SQIVND (reference sequence). The CDR3 DNA sequence: TGTGCCAGTAGTATAGGCGAAAGGACGCAGTATTTT. It translates to CASSIGERTQYF.

The V and J genes are TRBV30 and TRBJ2-1, with 11 bases matching TRBD2. The CDR3 has 15 amino acids. The germline V gene encodes CDR1 GTSNPN and CDR2 SVGIG (reference sequence). Trimming at V came to 5 bases and at J to 0 bases, leaving 3 bases not matched to a gene. The CDR3 here is CAWLAGGSSYNEQFF. CDR3 nucleotides: TGTGCCTGGCTAGCGGGGGGAAGCTCCTACAATGAGCAGTTCTTC.

V usage is TRBV6-1 and J usage is TRBJ2-5; D might be TRBD1 or TRBD2, each matching 6 bases. Germline CDR1 is MNHNS and CDR2 is SASEGT. V was shortened by 5 bases and J by 5 bases, with 15 bases between the two germline ends. This CDR3 is 14 amino acids long. The CDR3 nucleotides are TGTGCCAGCAGTCGCCTGGGGGCGGGGGAGACCCAGTACTTC. It encodes CASSRLGAGETQYF.

The gene calls are TRBV28 and TRBJ1-1; no clear D gene. Trimming took off 10 bases at V and 4 bases at J, with 16 bases between the two ends. Germline V gene lookup returns CDR1 MDHEN and CDR2 SYDVKM. This CDR3 spans 13 amino acids. The CDR3 DNA reads as TGTGCCACCCTGGGCGGGGAGGGCACTGAAGCTTTCTTT. It encodes CATLGGEGTEAFF.

J is TRBJ1-5 and V is TRBV6-1, with D perhaps matching TRBD1 (6 bases). Germline V gives CDR1 MNHNS, CDR2 SASEGT. There are 15 residues in the CDR3. Trimming removed 1 base at V and 3 bases at J, with 10 bases between. The CDR3 coding sequence is TGTGCCAGCAGTGAAGGACAGGACCTCAATCAGCCCCAGCATTTT. Its translation: CASSEGQDLNQPQHF.

A word on this clone: This may come from a read error, since a much larger clone is one base off. The chain employs TRBV5-1 and TRBJ1-1; maybe TRBD1 (5 bases). Germline V gives CDR1 SGHRS, CDR2 YFSETQ. CDR3 length: 13 residues. CDR3: CAGSFREVTEAFF. CDR3 in DNA: TGCGCCGGCAGCTTCAGGGAGGTCACTGAAGCTTTCTTT.

This rearrangement joins TRBV5-1 to TRBJ2-3, with unresolved D. Trimming cost V 6 bases and J 2 bases, with 16 bases left between them. CDR1 SGHRS and CDR2 YFSETQ come from the germline V gene. The CDR3 runs 15 residues. The CDR3 DNA sequence: TGCGCCAGCAAGCAAGAGGCGAGTTACACAGATACGCAGTATTTT. The encoded protein is CASKQEASYTDTQYF.

To note about this clone: This sample includes further DNA sequences coding for the same CDR3. V is TRBV28 and J is TRBJ2-7; D gene ambiguous. The V gene lost 6 bases and the J gene lost 4 bases, with 10 bases spanning the gap. The CDR3 spans 12 residues. Germline CDR1 reads MDHEN; CDR2 reads SYDVKM. The CDR3 coding sequence is TGTGCCAGCAGCAGCACATTTTACGAGCAGTACTTC. This sequence encodes CASSSTFYEQYF.

The CDR3 reads CASSRTSGSETQYF. CDR3 coding DNA: TGCGCCAGCAGCCGGACTAGCGGGAGTGAGACCCAGTACTTC. The rearrangement links TRBV5-1 to TRBJ2-5, with TRBD2 matching over 13 bases. CDR3 size: 14 residues. V lost 4 bases and J lost 5; bases outside the gene matches: 2. Per germline, CDR1 SGHRS and CDR2 YFSETQ.

Remarks on this clone: A junction end diverges from the germline sequence, so it may reflect a read error. The V gene is TRBV29-1, the J gene TRBJ2-5; 9 nucleotides align to TRBD2. The CDR3 is made up of 14 amino acids. CDR1 is SQVTM and CDR2 is ANQGSEA in the germline V gene. The CDR3 region is CSVEGTSRSGAQYF. The CDR3 DNA follows: TGCAGCGTGGAAGGGACTAGCCGGTCCGGGGCCCAGTACTTC.

The rearrangement joins TRBV19 to TRBJ1-5, with D unclear. Germline V gives CDR1 LNHDA, CDR2 SQIVND (reference sequence). Trimming removed 7 bases from V and 2 bases from J, with 12 bases in between. The length of the CDR3 is 14 residues. The CDR3 is CASTAPRGNQPQHF. CDR3 bases: TGTGCCAGTACTGCGCCGAGGGGCAATCAGCCCCAGCATTTT. Full variable domain (remainder filled in from reference TRBV19 and TRBJ1-5): DGGITQSPKYLFRKEGQNVTLSCEQNLNHDAMYWYRQDPGQGLRLIYYSQIVNDFQKGDIAEGYSVSREKKESFPLTVTSAQKNPTAFYLCASTAPRGNQPQHFGDGTRLSIL.

The chain joins TRBV7-9 to TRBJ2-7; 7 bases are shared with TRBD1. Germline V gene sequence: CDR1 SEHNR, CDR2 FQNEAQ (reference sequence). The junction had 9 bases not matched to a gene; V was cut back by 4 bases and J by 3 bases. The CDR3 length is 15 residues. CDR3: CASSSSTGMVYEQYF. In nucleotides, the CDR3 is TGTGCCAGCAGCTCATCGACAGGGATGGTCTACGAGCAGTACTTC.

The gene calls are TRBV11-2 and TRBJ2-3; D may correspond to TRBD1 or TRBD2 (5 bases each). CDR3 length: 15 amino acids. V lost 5 bases to trimming and J lost 3 bases, with 15 bases between them. CDR1 is SGHAT and CDR2 is FQNNGV in the germline V gene. The CDR3 sequence: CASSIRDRGTDTQYF. CDR3 nucleotides: TGTGCCAGCAGCATTAGGGACCGCGGAACAGATACGCAGTATTTT.

The table lists this clone with a few counts. V gene TRBV7-2 combines with J gene TRBJ2-7; D is perhaps TRBD2 (5 bases). Germline loops: CDR1 SGHTA, CDR2 FQGNSA. V was trimmed by 3 bases and J by 1 base, leaving 13 bases between them. The CDR3 consists of 15 residues. The CDR3 coding sequence is TGTGCCAGCAGCTTGGCGGGTTGGGGTTCCTACGAGCAGTACTTC. It translates to CASSLAGWGSYEQYF. Filled out from reference TRBV7-2 and TRBJ2-7, the complete variable domain reads GAGVSQSPSNKVTEKGKDVELRCDPISGHTALYWYRQSLGQGLEFLIYFQGNSAPDKSGLPSDRFSAERTGGSVSTLTIQRTQQEDSAVYLCASSLAGWGSYEQYFGPGTRLTVT.